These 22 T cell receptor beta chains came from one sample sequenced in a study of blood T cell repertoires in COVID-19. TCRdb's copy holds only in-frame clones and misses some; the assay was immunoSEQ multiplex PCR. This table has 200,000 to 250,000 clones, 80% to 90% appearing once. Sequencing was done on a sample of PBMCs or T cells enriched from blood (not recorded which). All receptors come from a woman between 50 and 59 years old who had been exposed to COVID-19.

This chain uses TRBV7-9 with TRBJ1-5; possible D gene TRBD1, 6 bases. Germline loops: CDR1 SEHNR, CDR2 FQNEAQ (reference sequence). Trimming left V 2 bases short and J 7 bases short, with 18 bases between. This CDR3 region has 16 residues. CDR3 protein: CASSLTGISANQPQHF. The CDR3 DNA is TGTGCCAGCAGCTTAACAGGGATTTCCGCTAACCAGCCCCAGCATTTT.

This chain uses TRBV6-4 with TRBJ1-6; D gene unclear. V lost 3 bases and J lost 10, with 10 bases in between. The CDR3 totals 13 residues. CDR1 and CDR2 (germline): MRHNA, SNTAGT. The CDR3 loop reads CASSETVRSPLHF. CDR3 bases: TGTGCCAGCAGTGAAACGGTTCGCTCACCCCTCCACTTT.

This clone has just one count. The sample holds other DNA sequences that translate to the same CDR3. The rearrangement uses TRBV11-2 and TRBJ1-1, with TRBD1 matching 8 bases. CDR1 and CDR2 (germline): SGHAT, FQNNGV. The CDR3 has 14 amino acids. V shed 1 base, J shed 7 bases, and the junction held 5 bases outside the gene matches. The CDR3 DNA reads TGTGCCAGCAGCTTAGGCCAGGGGGCAAGTGAAGCTTTCTTT. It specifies CASSLGQGASEAFF.

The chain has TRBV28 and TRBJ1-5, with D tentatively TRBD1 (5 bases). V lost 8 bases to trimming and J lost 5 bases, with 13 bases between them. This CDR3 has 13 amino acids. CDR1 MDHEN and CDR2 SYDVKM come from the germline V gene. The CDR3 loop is CASSGQGDQPQHF. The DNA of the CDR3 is TGTGCCAGCTCTGGACAAGGGGATCAGCCCCAGCATTTT.

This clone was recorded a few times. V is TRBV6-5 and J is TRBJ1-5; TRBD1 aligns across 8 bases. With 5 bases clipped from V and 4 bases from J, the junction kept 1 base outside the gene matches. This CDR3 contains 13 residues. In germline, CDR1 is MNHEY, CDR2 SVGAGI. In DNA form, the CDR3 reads TGTGCCAGCAGTCGGACAGGGAATCAGCCCCAGCATTTT. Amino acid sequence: CASSRTGNQPQHF.

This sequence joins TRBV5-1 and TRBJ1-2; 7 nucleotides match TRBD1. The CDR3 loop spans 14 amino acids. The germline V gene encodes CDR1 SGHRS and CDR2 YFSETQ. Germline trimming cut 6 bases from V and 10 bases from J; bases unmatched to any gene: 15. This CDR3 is CASMSGSRTGLYTF. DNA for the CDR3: TGCGCCAGCATGTCAGGTAGCCGGACAGGCCTCTACACCTTC. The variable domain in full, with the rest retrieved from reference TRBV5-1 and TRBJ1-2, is KAGVTQTPRYLIKTRGQQVTLSCSPISGHRSVSWYQQTPGQGLQFLFEYFSETQRNKGNFPGRFSGRQFSNSRSEMNVSTLELGDSALYLCASMSGSRTGLYTFGSGTRLTVV.

In DNA, the CDR3 is TGTGCCAGCAGCCGTCCTACAGCTACTAGCAATCAGCCCCAGCATTTT. Translating it yields CASSRPTATSNQPQHF. The gene calls are TRBV6-2 or TRBV6-3 and TRBJ1-5, with D hard to call. Per germline, CDR1 MNHEY and CDR2 SVGEGT. This CDR3 is 16 amino acids long. V shed 6 bases and J shed 0 bases, with 15 bases lying between them.

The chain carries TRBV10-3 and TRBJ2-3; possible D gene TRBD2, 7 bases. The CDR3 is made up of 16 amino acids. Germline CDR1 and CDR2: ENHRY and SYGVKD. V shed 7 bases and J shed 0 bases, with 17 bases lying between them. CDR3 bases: TGTGCCATCACTGGGGGGGCATCGTCTAGCACAGATACGCAGTATTTT. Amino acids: CAITGGASSSTDTQYF.

CDR3 loop: CASTRGTRGSPLHF. The CDR3 coding sequence is TGTGCCAGCACCCGGGGTACACGGGGATCACCCCTCCACTTT. The gene calls are TRBV6-5 and TRBJ1-6; unclear D gene. Germline assignment: CDR1 MNHEY and CDR2 SVGAGI. V lost 7 bases and J lost 10, with 17 bases in between. The CDR3 is 14 residues long.

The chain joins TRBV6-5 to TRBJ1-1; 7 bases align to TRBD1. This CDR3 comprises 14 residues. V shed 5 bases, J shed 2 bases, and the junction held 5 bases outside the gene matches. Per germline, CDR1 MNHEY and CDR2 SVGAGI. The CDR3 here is CASSPRQGNTEAFF. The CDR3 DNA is TGTGCCAGCAGTCCCCGACAGGGCAACACTGAAGCTTTCTTT.

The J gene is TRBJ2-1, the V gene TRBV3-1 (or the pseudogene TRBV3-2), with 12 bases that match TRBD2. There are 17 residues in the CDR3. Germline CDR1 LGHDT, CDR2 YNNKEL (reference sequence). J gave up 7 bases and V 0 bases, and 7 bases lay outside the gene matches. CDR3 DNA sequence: TGTGCCAGCAGCCAAGAGTGGCTAGCGGGGGGGAGTAATGAGCAGTTCTTC. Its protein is CASSQEWLAGGSNEQFF.

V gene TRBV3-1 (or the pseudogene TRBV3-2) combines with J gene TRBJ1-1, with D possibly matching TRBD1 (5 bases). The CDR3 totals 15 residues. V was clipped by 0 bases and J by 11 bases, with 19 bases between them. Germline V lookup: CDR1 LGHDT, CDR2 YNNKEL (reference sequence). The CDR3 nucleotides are TGTGCCAGCAGCCAAGATGGGGGACTGGCCCCGAAGGCTTTCTTT. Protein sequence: CASSQDGGLAPKAFF.

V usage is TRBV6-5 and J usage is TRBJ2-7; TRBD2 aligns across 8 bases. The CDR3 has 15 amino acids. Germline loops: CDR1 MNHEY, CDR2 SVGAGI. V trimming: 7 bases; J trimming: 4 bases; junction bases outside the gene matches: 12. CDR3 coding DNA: TGTGCCAGCAACTTACTCGGGGGGGCGGGATACGAGCAGTACTTC. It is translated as CASNLLGGAGYEQYF.

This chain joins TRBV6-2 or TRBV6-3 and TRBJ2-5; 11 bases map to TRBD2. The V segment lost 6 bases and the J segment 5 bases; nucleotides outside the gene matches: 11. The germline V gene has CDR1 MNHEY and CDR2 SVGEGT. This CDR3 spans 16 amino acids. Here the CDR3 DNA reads TGTGCCAGCAGCGATTCTTTAGCGGGGGGGAGGGAGACCCAGTACTTC. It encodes CASSDSLAGGRETQYF.

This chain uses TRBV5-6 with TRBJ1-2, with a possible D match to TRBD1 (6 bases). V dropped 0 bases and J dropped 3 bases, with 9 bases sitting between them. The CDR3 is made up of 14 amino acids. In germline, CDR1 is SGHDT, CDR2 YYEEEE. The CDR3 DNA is TGTGCCAGCAGCTTGGTTGAGGGGGACTATGGCTACACCTTC. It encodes CASSLVEGDYGYTF.

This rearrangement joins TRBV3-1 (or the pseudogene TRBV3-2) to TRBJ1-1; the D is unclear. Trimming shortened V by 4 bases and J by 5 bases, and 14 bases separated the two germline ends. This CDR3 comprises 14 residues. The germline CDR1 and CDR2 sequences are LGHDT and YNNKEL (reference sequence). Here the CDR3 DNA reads TGTGCCAGCAGCCTCCGGGGTTCCGTAACTGAAGCTTTCTTT. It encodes CASSLRGSVTEAFF.

The CDR3 coding sequence is TGTGCCAGCAGCGTAGGGGCCGGGACAGGGATTGATGAGCAGTTCTTC. This gives the protein CASSVGAGTGIDEQFF. The chain employs TRBV9 and TRBJ2-1, with 9 bases lining up with TRBD1. Trimming at V came to 0 bases and at J to 8 bases, leaving 9 bases not matched to a gene. This CDR3 region has 16 residues. Germline V gene sequence: CDR1 SGDLS, CDR2 YYNGEE.

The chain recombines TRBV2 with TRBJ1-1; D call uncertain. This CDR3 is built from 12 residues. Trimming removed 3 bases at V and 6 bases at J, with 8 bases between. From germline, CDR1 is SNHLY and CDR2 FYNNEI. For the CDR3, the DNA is TGTGCCAGCAGTGACGACGGGGCTGAAGCTTTCTTT. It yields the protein CASSDDGAEAFF.

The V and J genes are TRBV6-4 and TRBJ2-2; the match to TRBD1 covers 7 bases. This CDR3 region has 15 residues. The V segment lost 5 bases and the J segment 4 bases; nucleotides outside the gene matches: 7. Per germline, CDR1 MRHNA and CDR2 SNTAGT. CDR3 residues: CASSSQGQGTGELFF. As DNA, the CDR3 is TGTGCCAGCAGTTCACAGGGGCAGGGCACCGGGGAGCTGTTTTTT.

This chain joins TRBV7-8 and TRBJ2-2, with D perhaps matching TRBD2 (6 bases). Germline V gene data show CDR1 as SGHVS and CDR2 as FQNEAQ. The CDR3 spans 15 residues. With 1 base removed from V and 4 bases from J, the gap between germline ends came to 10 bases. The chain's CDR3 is CASSLGLVPTGELFF. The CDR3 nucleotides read TGTGCCAGCAGCTTAGGACTAGTCCCCACCGGGGAGCTGTTTTTT.

The CDR3 DNA reads TGCGCCAGCGGGGAGCGTCATCAGCCCCAGCATTTT. Its protein is CASGERHQPQHF. The gene calls are TRBV4-3 and TRBJ1-5, with unresolved D. Per the germline V gene, CDR1 is LGHNA and CDR2 is YSLEER. This CDR3 region has 12 residues. With 8 bases removed from V and 5 bases from J, the gap between germline ends came to 10 bases.

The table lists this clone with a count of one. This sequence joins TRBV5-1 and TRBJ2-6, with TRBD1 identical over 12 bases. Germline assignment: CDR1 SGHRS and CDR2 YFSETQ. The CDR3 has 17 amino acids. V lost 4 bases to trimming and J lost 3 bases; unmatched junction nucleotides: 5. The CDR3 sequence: CASSGTGGVNGANVLTF. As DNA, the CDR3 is TGCGCCAGCAGCGGGACAGGGGGCGTTAATGGGGCCAACGTCCTGACTTTC.